This TCR beta chain appears in the sequencing data of a study of tumor-infiltrating lymphocytes in primary liver carcinoma. A constant-region primer served to make TCR beta cDNA from about 0.5 ug total RNA. It was through three nested multiplex PCR rounds of slightly modified ARM-PCR that TCR beta libraries arose. Amplification in the first two PCR rounds was performed using TRBV1-TRBV30 forward primers and a C-beta reverse primer for roughly 9 cycles each. One entry per CDR3 protein results from TCRdb running MiXCR on the multiplex PCR reads. This table holds 310,000 or so distinct CDR3 sequences, approximately 64% found once. Study-level results: Bulk, unsorted sampling meant CD4+ and CD8+ repertoires went uncompared.

About this clonotype itself: The antigen is not known.

V lost 1 base and J lost 6; bases outside the gene matches: 6. This CDR3 is 16 amino acids long. Germline V gene data show CDR1 as SGHDN and CDR2 as FVKESK. Researchers drew blood RNA from unsorted whole blood and extracted germline DNA as well. The origin of this receptor is a man aged 35 to 55 with primary liver carcinoma and hepatitis B virus infection. Sequenced: peripheral blood. The chain combines TRBV14 with TRBJ2-1; 10 bases match TRBD2. The CDR3 bases are TGTGCCAGCAGCCAAGCAACTAGCGGGATGCCCAATGAGCAGTTCTTC. Amino acid sequence: CASSQATSGMPNEQFF.